The rows below give T cell receptor beta chains drawn from one sample of a study of CD8+ T cells in alopecia areata. TCRdb keeps only in-frame clones here, not all; method: immunoSEQ multiplex PCR. Among about 76,000 clones listed, roughly 28% were seen once. This sample comprised CD8+ T cells sorted from blood, obtained at week 4, from a patient treated with tofacitinib. These receptors were collected from a human donor with alopecia areata. Both conserved end residues are part of each CDR3. The D gene is left open where the match is weak. Clone size, where shown, is once, few, many, or a class for clones that have expanded.

D	size	V	J	CDR3	DNA
-	-	TRBV7-3	TRBJ1-3	CASSQEGGTGNTIYF	TGCGCCAGCAGCCAAGAAGGGGGAACTGGAAACACCATATATTTT
-	-	TRBV29-1	TRBJ2-7	CSVLEYEQYF	TGCAGCGTTCTAGAGTACGAGCAGTACTTC
-	-	TRBV5-4	TRBJ1-1	CASSRRIDAEAFF	TGTGCCAGCAGCCGACGGATAGACGCTGAAGCTTTCTTT
-	-	TRBV5-1	TRBJ2-7	CASSGRGYEQYF	TGCGCCAGCAGCGGGAGAGGTTACGAGCAGTACTTC
TRBD2	-	TRBV7-9	TRBJ2-5	CASSLFTSAQETQYF	TGTGCCAGCAGCTTATTTACTAGCGCTCAAGAGACCCAGTACTTC
-	many	TRBV19	TRBJ1-5	CASSPGSREAGNQPQHF	TGTGCCAGTAGCCCCGGGTCCAGGGAGGCGGGCAATCAGCCCCAGCATTTT
-	-	TRBV7-9	TRBJ2-3	CASTSLTDTQYF	TGTGCCAGCACCTCGCTGACAGATACGCAGTATTTT
TRBD2	many	TRBV6-1	TRBJ2-7	CASSEHTSGTYEQYF	TGTGCCAGCAGTGAGCACACTAGCGGGACTTACGAGCAGTACTTC
-	-	TRBV30	TRBJ2-6	CAWSYYSGANVLTF	TGTGCCTGGAGCTACTATTCTGGGGCCAACGTCCTGACTTTC
-	few	TRBV7-6	TRBJ2-6	CASSPDPWVGANVLTF	TGTGCCAGCAGCCCCGACCCCTGGGTTGGGGCCAACGTCCTGACTTTC
-	few	TRBV19	TRBJ2-7	CASSPGHQLSYEQYF	TGTGCCAGTAGTCCGGGACACCAGCTCTCCTACGAGCAGTACTTC
-	-	TRBV30	TRBJ1-5	CAWSPPGQPQHF	TGTGCCTGGAGCCCCCCCGGGCAGCCCCAGCATTTT
-	few	TRBV7-9	TRBJ2-7	CASSLARMGRDSYEQYF	TGTGCCAGCAGCTTAGCCCGAATGGGTAGGGACTCCTACGAGCAGTACTTC
-	few	TRBV7-6	TRBJ1-1	CASSLVDRGALTEAFF	TGTGCCAGCAGCTTAGTTGATAGGGGGGCCCTCACTGAAGCTTTCTTT
-	once	TRBV9	TRBJ2-7	CASSSLGREQYF	TGTGCCAGCAGCTCTTTAGGCCGCGAGCAGTACTTC
-	-	TRBV27	TRBJ1-1	CASSLSLGSSAFF	TGTGCCAGCAGTTTATCTCTGGGGTCTTCGGCTTTCTTT